The 13 T cell receptor beta chains listed next were all sequenced from one sample in a study of blood T cell repertoires in COVID-19. Measured with immunoSEQ multiplex PCR; TCRdb has only the in-frame clones, and not every one. Among tens of thousands of clones, 87% were seen once, and the ten largest hold 3% to 5%. The sequenced material came from peripheral blood. These TCRs come from a man aged 35 to 55 with COVID-19, enrolled during active disease.

The chain employs TRBV5-1 and TRBJ2-3; TRBD2 matches at 10 bases. The trim removed 2 bases at V and 0 bases at J, leaving 6 bases unmatched. The CDR3 is 17 residues long. Germline CDR1 reads SGHRS; CDR2 reads YFSETQ. CDR3 DNA: TGCGCCAGCAGCTTTTCGAGACTAGCGGGTAGCACAGATACGCAGTATTTT. Protein sequence: CASSFSRLAGSTDTQYF.

The V call is TRBV6-1, the J call TRBJ1-5; weak D call: TRBD1 (6 bases). The V end lost 2 bases, the J end lost 2 bases, and 16 bases lay between the germline ends. Germline V gives CDR1 MNHNS, CDR2 SASEGT. The CDR3 spans 17 residues. As DNA, the CDR3 is TGTGCCAGCAGTGAAATCGGTTCAGGGGTGGGCAATCAGCCCCAGCATTTT. It codes for CASSEIGSGVGNQPQHF.

V gene TRBV7-8 combines with J gene TRBJ2-6; 7 bases match TRBD1. The CDR3 is made up of 15 amino acids. V lost 8 bases and J lost 1; bases outside the gene matches: 5. Germline V gene data show CDR1 as SGHVS and CDR2 as FQNEAQ. In DNA, the CDR3 is TGTGCCAGCGGCAAGACAGGGTCTGGGGCCAACGTCCTGACTTTC. Translating it yields CASGKTGSGANVLTF. Using reference TRBV7-8 and TRBJ2-6 for the parts outside the CDR3, the full variable domain is GAGVSQSPRYKVAKRGQDVALRCDPISGHVSLFWYQQALGQGPEFLTYFQNEAQLDKSGLPSDRFFAERPEGSVSTLKIQRTQQEDSAVYLCASGKTGSGANVLTFGAGSRLTVL.

The V call is TRBV19, the J call TRBJ2-7, with 9 bases aligning to TRBD1. J lost 7 bases, V lost 3 bases, and 7 bases had no gene match. CDR1 is LNHDA, CDR2 SQIVND, per germline (reference sequence). The CDR3 runs 14 residues. CDR3 nucleotides: TGTGCCAGTAGTATCCCGGGACAGGGTCGAGAGCAGTACTTC. This sequence encodes CASSIPGQGREQYF.

This rearrangement joins TRBV21-1 to TRBJ2-7; the table gives TRBD1 as D, unverified against the DNA. TRBV21-1 is a pseudogene locus. The CDR3 is made up of 15 amino acids. The CDR3 protein is CASRTKGATSYEQYF. The CDR3 coding sequence is TGTGCCAGCAGAACAAAGGGGGCCACTTCCTACGAGCAGTACTTC.

This clone was seen more than once but under ten times. This chain links TRBV4-2 with TRBJ2-5; D perhaps matches TRBD2 (6 bases). This CDR3 is 14 amino acids long. Per the germline V gene, CDR1 is LGHNA and CDR2 is YNFKEQ. V lost 1 base, J lost 3 bases, and 9 bases lay in between. The CDR3 DNA follows: TGTGCCAGCAGCCAAGGACTAGACGAAGAGACCCAGTACTTC. Protein product: CASSQGLDEETQYF.

The chain carries TRBV30 and TRBJ2-3, with D perhaps matching TRBD2 (7 bases). The germline V gene encodes CDR1 GTSNPN and CDR2 SVGIG (reference sequence). The CDR3 sequence is 13 residues long. The V gene lost 2 bases and the J gene lost 4 bases, with 10 bases spanning the gap. In DNA, the CDR3 is TGTGCCTGGAGTCACGGGGGGCCAGATACGCAGTATTTT. As protein: CAWSHGGPDTQYF.

The J gene is TRBJ2-2, the V gene TRBV11-2; the D is unclear. This CDR3 spans 13 amino acids. V was cut by 3 bases and J by 5 bases, with 7 bases left in between. Looked up from germline, CDR1 is SGHAT and CDR2 is FQNNGV. The CDR3, as DNA: TGTGCCAGCAGCTTTGGAGAGACCGGGGAGCTGTTTTTT. Its protein product is CASSFGETGELFF. Complete variable domain (other parts from reference TRBV11-2 and TRBJ2-2): EAGVAQSPRYKIIEKRQSVAFWCNPISGHATLYWYQQILGQGPKLLIQFQNNGVVDDSQLPKDRFSAERLKGVDSTLKIQPAKLEDSAVYLCASSFGETGELFFGEGSRLTVL.

For the CDR3, the DNA is TGCGCCAGCAGCCTAACAGGGTCGGGAGATACGCAGTATTTT. The encoded protein is CASSLTGSGDTQYF. The V call is TRBV5-1, the J call TRBJ2-3; TRBD1 is a possible D gene (6 bases). The CDR3 contains 14 residues. V lost 4 bases and J lost 5, with 14 bases in between. Looked up from germline, CDR1 is SGHRS and CDR2 is YFSETQ.

The rearrangement links TRBV5-1 to TRBJ2-7, with D tentatively TRBD2 (5 bases). Germline V gene data show CDR1 as SGHRS and CDR2 as YFSETQ. The CDR3 is 13 amino acids. Trimming shortened V by 6 bases and J by 0 bases, and 10 bases separated the two germline ends. DNA of the CDR3: TGCGCCAGCAAGGCGGGTTCCTCCTACGAGCAGTACTTC. This codes for CASKAGSSYEQYF.

This chain connects TRBV5-1 to TRBJ1-1, with D perhaps matching TRBD1 (5 bases). V shed 2 bases and J shed 4 bases, with 9 bases lying between them. Germline V gene lookup returns CDR1 SGHRS and CDR2 YFSETQ. CDR3 length equals 13 residues. CDR3 coding DNA: TGCGCCAGCAGCTTCGGGAGGGGCACTGAAGCTTTCTTT. Protein sequence: CASSFGRGTEAFF.

This sequence joins TRBV7-8 and TRBJ1-2, with TRBD1 as a possible D gene (6 bases). Trimming stripped 5 bases from V and 8 bases from J, with 15 bases between. This CDR3 contains 13 residues. CDR1 and CDR2 from the germline V gene are SGHVS and FQNEAQ. CDR3 region: CASSQVSGDGYTF. The CDR3, as DNA: TGTGCCAGCAGCCAAGTATCAGGGGACGGCTACACCTTC.

The chain couples TRBV6-1 to TRBJ1-1; TRBD1 aligns across 7 bases. The CDR3 loop spans 14 amino acids. The germline V gene has CDR1 MNHNS and CDR2 SASEGT. Trimming cost V 2 bases and J 1 base; bases outside gene matches: 1. The CDR3 DNA sequence: TGTGCCAGCAGTGAACGACAGGGGAACACTGAAGCTTTCTTT. It yields the protein CASSERQGNTEAFF.